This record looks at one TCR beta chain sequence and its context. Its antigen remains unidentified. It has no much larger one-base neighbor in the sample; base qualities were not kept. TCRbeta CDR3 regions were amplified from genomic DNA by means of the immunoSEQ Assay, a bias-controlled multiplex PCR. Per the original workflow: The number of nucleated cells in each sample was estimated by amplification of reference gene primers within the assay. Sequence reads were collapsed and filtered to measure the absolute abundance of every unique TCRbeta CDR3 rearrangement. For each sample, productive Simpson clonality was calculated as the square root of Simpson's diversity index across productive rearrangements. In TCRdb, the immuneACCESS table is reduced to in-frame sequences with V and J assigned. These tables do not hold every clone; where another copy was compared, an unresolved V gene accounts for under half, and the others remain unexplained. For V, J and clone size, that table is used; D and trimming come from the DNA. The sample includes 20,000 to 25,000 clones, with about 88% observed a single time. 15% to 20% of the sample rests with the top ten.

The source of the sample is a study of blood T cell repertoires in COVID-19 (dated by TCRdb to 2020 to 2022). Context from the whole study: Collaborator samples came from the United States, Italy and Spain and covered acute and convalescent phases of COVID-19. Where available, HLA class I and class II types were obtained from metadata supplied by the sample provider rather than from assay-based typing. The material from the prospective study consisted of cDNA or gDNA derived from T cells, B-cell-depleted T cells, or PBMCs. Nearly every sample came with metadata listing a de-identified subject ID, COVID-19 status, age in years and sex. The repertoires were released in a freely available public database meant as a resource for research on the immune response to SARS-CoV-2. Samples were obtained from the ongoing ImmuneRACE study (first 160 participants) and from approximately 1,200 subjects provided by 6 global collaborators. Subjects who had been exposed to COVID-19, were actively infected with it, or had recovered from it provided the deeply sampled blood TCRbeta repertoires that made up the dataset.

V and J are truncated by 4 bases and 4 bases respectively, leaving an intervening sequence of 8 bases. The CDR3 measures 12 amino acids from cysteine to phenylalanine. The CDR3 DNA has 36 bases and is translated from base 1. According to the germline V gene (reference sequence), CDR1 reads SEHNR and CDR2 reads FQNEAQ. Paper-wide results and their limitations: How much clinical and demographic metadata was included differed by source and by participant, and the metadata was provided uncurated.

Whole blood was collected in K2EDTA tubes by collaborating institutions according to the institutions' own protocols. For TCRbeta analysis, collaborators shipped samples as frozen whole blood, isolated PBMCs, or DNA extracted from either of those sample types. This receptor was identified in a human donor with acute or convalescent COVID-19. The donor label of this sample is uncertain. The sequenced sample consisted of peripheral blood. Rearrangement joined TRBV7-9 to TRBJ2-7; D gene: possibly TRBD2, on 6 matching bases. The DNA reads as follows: TGTGCCAGCAGCTCCGGGACTTACGAGCAGTACTTC. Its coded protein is CASSSGTYEQYF.